This T cell receptor beta chain was retrieved from a study of cytomegalovirus exposure and HLA in healthy donors. The study ran its PCR with 60 Vbeta and 13 Jbeta primers. Only in-frame clones appear in the TCRdb table, and some are missing; sequencing was by immunoSEQ multiplex PCR. Counted here are under 200,000 clones, around 77% occurring once; the ten biggest clones make up more than 2%. Samples came from healthy bone marrow donors. The CDR3 length is 15 residues. Per the germline V gene, CDR1 is MNHNY and CDR2 is SVGAGI (reference sequence). Trimming cost V 0 bases and J 6 bases, with 15 bases left between them.

This receptor was obtained from a man aged 55 to 70 in good health and CMV-seronegative. Sequencing was carried out using PBMCs. The chain uses TRBV6-6 and TRBJ2-7, with D hard to call. The CDR3 loop is CASSYSGPTAGEQYF. DNA for the CDR3: TGTGCCAGCAGTTACTCGGGTCCAACAGCAGGCGAGCAGTACTTC.